This is a list of T cell receptor beta chains from one sample in a study of response to subunit inactivated influenza vaccine. One entry per CDR3 protein, called by TCRdb with MiXCR from the RT-PCR reads. This sample has about 570,000 distinct CDR3 sequences; 10% to 15% occur once, and the top ten carry roughly 10%. Material: PBMCs from blood, obtained on the day of vaccination. The receptor source for this set is a man aged 45-65 years who received an inactivated influenza vaccine. CDR3s include the opening cysteine and the closing phenylalanine or tryptophan. D genes are given only for firm matches. The listing skips clone size in some rows; elsewhere it reads once, few, many or a size class.

CDR3nt: TGTGCCAGCAGGTCGACCGCCCTCTACGAGCAGTACTTC
CDR3aa: CASRSTALYEQYF
v_gene: TRBV6-6
d_gene: NA
j_gene: TRBJ2-7
abundance: NA

CDR3nt: TGTGCCAGCAGCCGAACAGGGGGCCGAGTTGAAAAACTGTTTTTT
CDR3aa: CASSRTGGRVEKLFF
v_gene: TRBV7-6
d_gene: TRBD1
j_gene: TRBJ1-4
abundance: few

CDR3nt: TGTGCCAGCAGTTCCCCAACCAAGCGCCGGGAGACCCAGTACTTC
CDR3aa: CASSSPTKRRETQYF
v_gene: TRBV12-3/TRBV12-4
d_gene: NA
j_gene: TRBJ2-5
abundance: NA

CDR3nt: TGTGCCAGCACCTACTCGGGACGGCTCTACGAGCAGTACTTC
CDR3aa: CASTYSGRLYEQYF
v_gene: TRBV11-2
d_gene: NA
j_gene: TRBJ2-7
abundance: NA

CDR3nt: TGCAGTGCTAGGCGACTAGCGGGGGCAGAGACCCAGTACTTC
CDR3aa: CSARRLAGAETQYF
v_gene: TRBV20-1
d_gene: TRBD2
j_gene: TRBJ2-5
abundance: few

CDR3nt: TGTGCCAGCAGTTACTCTACAGGGGCCAAAAACATTCAGTACTTC
CDR3aa: CASSYSTGAKNIQYF
v_gene: TRBV6-5
d_gene: NA
j_gene: TRBJ2-4
abundance: few

CDR3nt: TGTGCCACCAGTGATTCAGGACTAGCGGCCACCAGCGGACTGGTTGAGCAGTTCTTC
CDR3aa: CATSDSGLAATSGLVEQFF
v_gene: TRBV24-1
d_gene: TRBD2
j_gene: TRBJ2-1
abundance: few

CDR3nt: TGTGCCAGCAGCCAGACTACGGCAACCTACAATGAGCAGTTCTTC
CDR3aa: CASSQTTATYNEQFF
v_gene: TRBV7-2
d_gene: NA
j_gene: TRBJ2-1
abundance: many

CDR3nt: TGTGCCAGTAGTATAAGGAGACCCGCTAGCAATCAGCCCCAGCATTTT
CDR3aa: CASSIRRPASNQPQHF
v_gene: TRBV19
d_gene: NA
j_gene: TRBJ1-5
abundance: NA

CDR3nt: TGTGCCAGCAGCCGAGGACTTCTCGAGCAGTACTTC
CDR3aa: CASSRGLLEQYF
v_gene: TRBV12-3/TRBV12-4
d_gene: NA
j_gene: TRBJ2-7
abundance: many

CDR3nt: TGCAGTGCTAATGTGGGACAGGCCTACGAGCAGTACTTC
CDR3aa: CSANVGQAYEQYF
v_gene: TRBV20-1
d_gene: TRBD1
j_gene: TRBJ2-7
abundance: NA

CDR3nt: TGTGCCAGCAGTTGGGACGGACTACGAAACACCATATATTTT
CDR3aa: CASSWDGLRNTIYF
v_gene: TRBV12-3/TRBV12-4
d_gene: NA
j_gene: TRBJ1-3
abundance: NA

CDR3nt: TGCGCCAGCAGCCCTAGTGAAGCGGGGTACGGAAACATTCAGTACTTC
CDR3aa: CASSPSEAGYGNIQYF
v_gene: TRBV4-3
d_gene: TRBD2
j_gene: TRBJ2-4
abundance: few

CDR3nt: TGTGCCAGTAGCAAGACCGTGGCAGGGTTTTATTCAGATACGCAGTATTTT
CDR3aa: CASSKTVAGFYSDTQYF
v_gene: TRBV19
d_gene: NA
j_gene: TRBJ2-3
abundance: many

CDR3nt: TGTGCCAGCAGCTTCTCGGGGACAGGGAACGTGAACACTGAAGCTTTCTTT
CDR3aa: CASSFSGTGNVNTEAFF
v_gene: TRBV5-6
d_gene: TRBD1
j_gene: TRBJ1-1
abundance: many

CDR3nt: TGTGCCAGCAGTTTTATGGGACGCAATTCACCCCTCCACTTT
CDR3aa: CASSFMGRNSPLHF
v_gene: TRBV12-3/TRBV12-4
d_gene: NA
j_gene: TRBJ1-6
abundance: NA

CDR3nt: TGTGCCAGCAGCCGACAGGGGCTAAGGTACAATGAGCAGTTCTTC
CDR3aa: CASSRQGLRYNEQFF
v_gene: TRBV7-9
d_gene: TRBD1
j_gene: TRBJ2-1
abundance: few

CDR3nt: TGTGCCAGCAGAACGGGACAGGGACTCTACGAGCAGTACTTC
CDR3aa: CASRTGQGLYEQYF
v_gene: TRBV28
d_gene: TRBD1
j_gene: TRBJ2-7
abundance: few

CDR3nt: TGTGCCAGCAGCTTCCCGGGACGCCGGAGGTACGAGCAGTACTTC
CDR3aa: CASSFPGRRRYEQYF
v_gene: TRBV11-2
d_gene: NA
j_gene: TRBJ2-7
abundance: many

CDR3nt: TGCGCCGGACATGGTGCCTACGAGCAGTACTTC
CDR3aa: CAGHGAYEQYF
v_gene: TRBV5-1
d_gene: NA
j_gene: TRBJ2-7
abundance: NA

CDR3nt: TGTGCCAGCAGTTATAAAATAACTAGCGGGAGTCTCGCCGAGCAGTACTTC
CDR3aa: CASSYKITSGSLAEQYF
v_gene: TRBV6-5
d_gene: TRBD2
j_gene: TRBJ2-7
abundance: few

CDR3nt: TGTGCCAGCAGCCCGGGGGGGTACCAAGAGACCCAGTACTTC
CDR3aa: CASSPGGYQETQYF
v_gene: TRBV11-2
d_gene: TRBD2
j_gene: TRBJ2-5
abundance: NA

CDR3nt: TGCAGTGCCACCGACATGCGGGAGGCTGCAGATACGCAGTATTTT
CDR3aa: CSATDMREAADTQYF
v_gene: TRBV20-1
d_gene: TRBD2
j_gene: TRBJ2-3
abundance: few

CDR3nt: TGCAGTGCTAGAGATCCGGACAGGGGGCTCTACGAGCAGTACTTC
CDR3aa: CSARDPDRGLYEQYF
v_gene: TRBV20-1
d_gene: TRBD1
j_gene: TRBJ2-7
abundance: NA

CDR3nt: TGTGCCAGCAGTTTCGGGTTTCCCCTAGGAGATACGCAGTATTTT
CDR3aa: CASSFGFPLGDTQYF
v_gene: TRBV12-3/TRBV12-4
d_gene: NA
j_gene: TRBJ2-3
abundance: NA

CDR3nt: TGCGCCAGCAGCTTGGCTGGGACAGCCTTGGTGGAGACCCAGTACTTC
CDR3aa: CASSLAGTALVETQYF
v_gene: TRBV5-1
d_gene: TRBD1
j_gene: TRBJ2-5
abundance: few

CDR3nt: TGTGCCAGCAGTTTAGCACAAGGAAACACCATATATTTT
CDR3aa: CASSLAQGNTIYF
v_gene: TRBV12-3/TRBV12-4
d_gene: NA
j_gene: TRBJ1-3
abundance: NA

CDR3nt: TGTGCCAGCAGCTTATGGGGGACTAGCGGCCGCACAGATACGCAGTATTTT
CDR3aa: CASSLWGTSGRTDTQYF
v_gene: TRBV7-6
d_gene: TRBD2
j_gene: TRBJ2-3
abundance: NA

CDR3nt: TGTGCCAGCACTCCGATGGGGGTGGTTCCCTACAATGAGCAGTTCTTC
CDR3aa: CASTPMGVVPYNEQFF
v_gene: TRBV12-3/TRBV12-4
d_gene: NA
j_gene: TRBJ2-1
abundance: many

CDR3nt: TGTGCCATCAGTGGGGATAACTATGGCTACACCTTC
CDR3aa: CAISGDNYGYTF
v_gene: TRBV10-3
d_gene: NA
j_gene: TRBJ1-2
abundance: NA

CDR3nt: TGTGCCAGCAGTTTAGGGCAGATTAACACCGGGGAGCTGTTTTTT
CDR3aa: CASSLGQINTGELFF
v_gene: TRBV12-3/TRBV12-4
d_gene: NA
j_gene: TRBJ2-2
abundance: many

CDR3nt: TGTGCCAGCAAACGAGAAGTGCCAACCCTTGAAGCTTTCTTT
CDR3aa: CASKREVPTLEAFF
v_gene: TRBV6-1
d_gene: NA
j_gene: TRBJ1-1
abundance: few

CDR3nt: TGTGCCATCAGGACTAGCGGGGGGCACGGGAGCACAGATACGCAGTATTTT
CDR3aa: CAIRTSGGHGSTDTQYF
v_gene: TRBV10-3
d_gene: TRBD2
j_gene: TRBJ2-3
abundance: few

CDR3nt: TGTGCCATCAGTGACCCTCGGGACACAGCCTCCTACGAGCAGTACTTC
CDR3aa: CAISDPRDTASYEQYF
v_gene: TRBV10-3
d_gene: NA
j_gene: TRBJ2-7
abundance: few

CDR3nt: TGTGCCAGCAGTTCTTCCAGCATACGTACCTACGAGCAGTACTTC
CDR3aa: CASSSSSIRTYEQYF
v_gene: TRBV12-3/TRBV12-4
d_gene: NA
j_gene: TRBJ2-7
abundance: few

CDR3nt: TGTGCCAGCAGCGTCGTACTTAACTCGGGGGAGCAGTACTTC
CDR3aa: CASSVVLNSGEQYF
v_gene: TRBV3-1
d_gene: NA
j_gene: TRBJ2-7
abundance: few

CDR3nt: TGTGCCATCAGCCCAAGTCGCCCTACGAGTATTTCTGGGGCCAACGTCCTGACTTTC
CDR3aa: CAISPSRPTSISGANVLTF
v_gene: TRBV10-3
d_gene: NA
j_gene: TRBJ2-6
abundance: NA

CDR3nt: TGTGCCAGCAGCGTACGCGTTGAAGAGACCCAGTACTTC
CDR3aa: CASSVRVEETQYF
v_gene: TRBV9
d_gene: NA
j_gene: TRBJ2-5
abundance: few

CDR3nt: TGCGCCAGCAGCCGGAGGGATTGGAATTCACCCCTCCACTTT
CDR3aa: CASSRRDWNSPLHF
v_gene: TRBV4-3
d_gene: NA
j_gene: TRBJ1-6
abundance: few

CDR3nt: TGTGCCAGCAGTGAACCCTTCCGGGCACCCCTCCACTTT
CDR3aa: CASSEPFRAPLHF
v_gene: TRBV6-1
d_gene: NA
j_gene: TRBJ1-6
abundance: NA

CDR3nt: TGTGCCAGCACCCTCTCCCCGGGGGGATTCACCGGGGAGCTGTTTTTT
CDR3aa: CASTLSPGGFTGELFF
v_gene: TRBV6-1
d_gene: TRBD2
j_gene: TRBJ2-2
abundance: NA

CDR3nt: TGCAGTACCTCCTTTGGGGCGGGACCCTACGAGCAGTACTTC
CDR3aa: CSTSFGAGPYEQYF
v_gene: TRBV20-1
d_gene: NA
j_gene: TRBJ2-7
abundance: many